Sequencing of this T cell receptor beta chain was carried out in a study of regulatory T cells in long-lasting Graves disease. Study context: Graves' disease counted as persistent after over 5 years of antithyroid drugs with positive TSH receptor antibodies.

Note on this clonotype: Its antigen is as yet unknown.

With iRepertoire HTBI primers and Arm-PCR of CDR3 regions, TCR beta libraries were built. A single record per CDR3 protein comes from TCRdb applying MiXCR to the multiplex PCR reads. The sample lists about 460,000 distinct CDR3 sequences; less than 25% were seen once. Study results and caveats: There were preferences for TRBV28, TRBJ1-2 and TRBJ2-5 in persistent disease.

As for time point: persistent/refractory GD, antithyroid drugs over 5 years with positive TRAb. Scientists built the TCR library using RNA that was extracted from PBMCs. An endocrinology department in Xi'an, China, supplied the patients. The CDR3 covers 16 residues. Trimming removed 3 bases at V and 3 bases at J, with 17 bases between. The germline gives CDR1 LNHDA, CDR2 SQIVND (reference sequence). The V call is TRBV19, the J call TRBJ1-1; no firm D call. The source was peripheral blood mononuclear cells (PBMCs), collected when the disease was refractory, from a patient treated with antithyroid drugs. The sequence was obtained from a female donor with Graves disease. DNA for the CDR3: TGTGCCAGTAGTATCCGGGAAGGGATGTTCCACACTGAAGCTTTCTTT. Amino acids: CASSIREGMFHTEAFF.